This is a list of T cell receptor beta chains from one sample in a study of blood T cells in healthy people across ages. TCRdb used MiXCR to reprocess the 5' RACE reads, holding one entry per CDR3 protein. The top ten clones hold 3% to 4.5% of a sample with hundreds of thousands of distinct CDR3 sequences, roughly 20% of them seen once. Input material: blood. Every receptor here comes from a man between 65 and 79 years old in good health. CDR3s include the opening cysteine and the closing phenylalanine or tryptophan. Fields, in order: J gene, V gene, D gene, clone size, CDR3 protein, CDR3 DNA. A D gene is named only where the DNA matches it firmly. Expanded clones are given a class, and other clones once, few, many or no size at all.

TRBJ1-5,TRBV18,TRBD1,few,CASSGQEAFSNQPQHF,TGTGCCAGCTCAGGACAGGAGGCCTTTAGCAATCAGCCCCAGCATTTT
TRBJ1-2,TRBV5-1,NA,few,CASSLEFGQMYGYTF,TGCGCCAGCAGCTTGGAATTCGGGCAGATGTATGGCTACACCTTC
TRBJ2-7,TRBV10-3,TRBD2,few,CAISRSGSNEQYF,TGTGCCATCAGCCGTAGCGGGAGTAACGAGCAGTACTTC
TRBJ2-5,TRBV20-1,NA,many,CSARGTHRETQYF,TGCAGTGCTAGAGGGACTCATAGAGAGACCCAGTACTTC
TRBJ2-1,TRBV24-1,TRBD2,NA,CATRNGLAGYNEQFF,TGTGCCACCAGGAATGGACTAGCGGGATACAATGAGCAGTTCTTC
TRBJ2-4,TRBV12-3/TRBV12-4,NA,many,CASSPDKAKNIQYF,TGTGCCAGCAGTCCAGACAAAGCCAAAAACATTCAGTACTTC
TRBJ1-4,TRBV7-9,TRBD1,few,CASSLGTGGTNGNEKLFF,TGTGCCAGCAGCTTAGGCACAGGGGGTACTAATGGGAATGAAAAACTGTTTTTT
TRBJ2-7,TRBV19,TRBD1,NA,CASSMGQEIYEQYF,TGTGCCAGTAGTATGGGACAGGAGATCTACGAGCAGTACTTC
TRBJ1-2,TRBV7-2,NA,NA,CASSLIGQLSTYGYTF,TGTGCCAGCAGCTTAATTGGGCAGCTAAGTACCTATGGCTACACCTTC
TRBJ1-6,TRBV5-6,NA,NA,CASSFGRDYNSPLHF,TGTGCCAGCAGCTTTGGACGGGACTATAATTCACCCCTCCACTTT
TRBJ2-7,TRBV3-1,NA,few,CASSQEGHRAYEQYF,TGTGCCAGCAGCCAAGAGGGCCACAGAGCCTACGAGCAGTACTTC
TRBJ2-7,TRBV28,NA,NA,CASRGKRGTYEQYF,TGTGCCAGCAGGGGTAAGAGGGGGACCTACGAGCAGTACTTC
TRBJ2-7,TRBV29-1,NA,NA,CSLILVSGEQYF,TGCAGCCTGATACTAGTTTCCGGCGAGCAGTACTTC
TRBJ2-4,TRBV12-3/TRBV12-4,NA,NA,CASSLLGGGKNIQYF,TGTGCCAGCAGTTTATTAGGGGGAGGCAAAAACATTCAGTACTTC
TRBJ1-5,TRBV18,NA,NA,CASSPGGTQPQHF,TGTGCCAGCTCACCAGGAGGGACTCAGCCCCAGCATTTT
TRBJ2-1,TRBV14,NA,few,CASSPLRHEQFF,TGTGCCAGCAGTCCCCTCCGCCATGAGCAGTTCTTC
TRBJ2-2,TRBV27,NA,once,CASSLELQHTGELFF,TGTGCCAGCAGTTTGGAACTCCAACACACCGGGGAGCTGTTTTTT
TRBJ1-1,TRBV20-1,TRBD1,few,CSAASGTVNTEAFF,TGCAGTGCTGCATCCGGGACAGTGAACACTGAAGCTTTCTTT
TRBJ2-2,TRBV18,TRBD2,few,CASSSLAGDTGELFF,TGTGCCAGCTCAAGCCTAGCGGGAGACACCGGGGAGCTGTTTTTT
TRBJ2-2,TRBV19,NA,NA,CASINQGGELFF,TGTGCCAGTATTAACCAGGGCGGGGAGCTGTTTTTT
TRBJ2-3,TRBV20-1,NA,NA,CSARGGAGSTSTDTQYF,TGCAGTGCTAGAGGGGGAGCAGGGTCAACTAGCACAGATACGCAGTATTTT
TRBJ2-1,TRBV15,TRBD2,NA,CATSRGLAGVLNEQFF,TGTGCCACCAGCAGAGGACTAGCGGGAGTGTTAAATGAGCAGTTCTTC
TRBJ2-7,TRBV20-1,TRBD2,few,CSARSGMPYEQYF,TGCAGTGCTAGGAGCGGGATGCCCTACGAGCAGTACTTC
TRBJ2-2,TRBV12-3/TRBV12-4,NA,few,CASTGSTGELFF,TGTGCCAGCACGGGTAGCACCGGGGAGCTGTTTTTT
TRBJ2-1,TRBV6-2/TRBV6-3,TRBD1,NA,CASSTTGRGQLEQFF,TGTGCCAGCAGTACGACAGGGCGCGGGCAGCTTGAGCAGTTCTTC
TRBJ2-3,TRBV5-1,NA,few,CASRQEDTQYF,TGCGCCAGCAGACAGGAAGATACGCAGTATTTT
TRBJ1-4,TRBV30,NA,NA,CAWRRGRGDEKLFF,TGTGCCTGGAGGAGGGGCAGGGGCGATGAAAAACTGTTTTTT
TRBJ2-5,TRBV4-3,NA,NA,CASSQRSSMVPETQYF,TGCGCCAGCAGCCAACGATCTAGCATGGTGCCAGAGACCCAGTACTTC
TRBJ1-6,TRBV7-9,NA,few,CASSTSNRVEDYNSPLHF,TGTGCCAGCAGCACCTCTAACAGGGTAGAGGACTATAATTCACCCCTCCACTTT
TRBJ2-3,TRBV12-3/TRBV12-4,TRBD2,NA,CASSFFGTGRADTQYF,TGTGCCAGCAGTTTCTTCGGAACTGGGAGGGCAGATACGCAGTATTTT
TRBJ2-7,TRBV5-1,NA,few,CASRPSELNSYEQYF,TGCGCCAGCAGGCCATCTGAGCTGAACTCCTACGAGCAGTACTTC
TRBJ2-7,TRBV7-9,NA,many,CASSKSYEQYF,TGTGCCAGCAGCAAGTCCTACGAGCAGTACTTC